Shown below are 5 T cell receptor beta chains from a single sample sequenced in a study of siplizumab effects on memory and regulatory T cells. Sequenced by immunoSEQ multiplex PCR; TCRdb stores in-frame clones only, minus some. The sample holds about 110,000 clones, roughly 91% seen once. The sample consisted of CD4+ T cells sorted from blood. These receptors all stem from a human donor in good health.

CDR3 sequence: CASSLGQGARYEQYF. The CDR3 DNA is TGCGCCAGCAGCTTGGGGCAGGGGGCGAGGTACGAGCAGTACTTC. The gene calls are TRBV5-1 and TRBJ2-7; 8 bases align to TRBD1. This CDR3 comprises 15 residues. Germline V gene data show CDR1 as SGHRS and CDR2 as YFSETQ. J lost 4 bases, V lost 0 bases, and 6 bases had no gene match. The full variable domain, its missing parts supplied by reference TRBV5-1 and TRBJ2-7, is KAGVTQTPRYLIKTRGQQVTLSCSPISGHRSVSWYQQTPGQGLQFLFEYFSETQRNKGNFPGRFSGRQFSNSRSEMNVSTLELGDSALYLCASSLGQGARYEQYFGPGTRLTVT.

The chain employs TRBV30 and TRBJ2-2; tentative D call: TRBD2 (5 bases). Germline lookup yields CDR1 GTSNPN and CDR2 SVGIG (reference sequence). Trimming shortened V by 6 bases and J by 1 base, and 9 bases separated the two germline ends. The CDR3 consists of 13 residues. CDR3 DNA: TGTGCCTGCCGGACTGGGAACACCGGGGAGCTGTTTTTT. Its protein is CACRTGNTGELFF.

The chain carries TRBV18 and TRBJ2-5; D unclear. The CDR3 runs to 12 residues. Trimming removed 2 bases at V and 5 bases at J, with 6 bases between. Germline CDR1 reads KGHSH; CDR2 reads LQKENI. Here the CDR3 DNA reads TGTGCCAGCTCACCAGCCCTGGAGACCCAGTACTTC. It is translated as CASSPALETQYF.

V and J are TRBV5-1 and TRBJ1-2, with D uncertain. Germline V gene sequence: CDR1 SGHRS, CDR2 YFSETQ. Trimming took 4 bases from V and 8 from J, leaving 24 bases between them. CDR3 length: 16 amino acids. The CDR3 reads CASSISGVSEERGYTF. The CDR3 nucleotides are TGCGCCAGCAGCATCTCCGGGGTCTCGGAGGAGAGAGGCTACACCTTC.

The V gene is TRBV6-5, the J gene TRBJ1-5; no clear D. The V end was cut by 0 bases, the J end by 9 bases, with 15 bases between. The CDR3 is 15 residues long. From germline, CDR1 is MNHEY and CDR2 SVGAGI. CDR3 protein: CASSYSSGGVWPQHF. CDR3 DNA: TGTGCCAGCAGTTACTCTTCGGGCGGTGTGTGGCCCCAGCATTTT.